A selection of T cell receptor beta chains follows, all from one sample in a study of spatial heterogeneity in lung cancer. TCRdb analysed the 5' RACE reads with MiXCR anew, one entry per CDR3 protein. Among tens of thousands of distinct CDR3 sequences listed, roughly 12% were seen once. This specimen consisted of PBMCs, obtained at surgery. The source of these receptors is a male donor with early-stage non-small cell lung cancer. The CDR3 runs from the conserved cysteine through the conserved F or W. D genes are given only for firm matches. Clone size appears in some rows only: once, few, many, or a class for an expanded clone.

j_call v_call d_call clone_size cdr3_aa cdr3_nt
TRBJ1-1 TRBV11-2 - few CASSLTGYEAFF TGTGCCAGCAGCTTAACCGGATATGAAGCTTTCTTT
TRBJ1-2 TRBV5-1 - once CASSPLGANYGYTF TGCGCCAGCAGCCCTCTAGGAGCTAACTATGGCTACACCTTC
TRBJ2-7 TRBV20-1 - many CSAVTPESRFEQYF TGCAGTGCAGTTACCCCGGAATCCAGATTCGAGCAGTACTTC
TRBJ1-3 TRBV6-6 - few CASSLPGISGNTIYF TGTGCCAGCAGTCTTCCCGGGATCTCTGGAAACACCATATATTTT
TRBJ2-7 TRBV6-1 - - CASSDPYPQGHEQYF TGTGCCAGCAGTGACCCCTATCCCCAGGGACACGAGCAGTACTTC
TRBJ2-1 TRBV20-1 - few CSAMTRGDEQFF TGCAGTGCTATGACTAGGGGCGATGAGCAGTTCTTC
TRBJ2-5 TRBV5-1 TRBD2 few CASRLSGQQETQYF TGCGCCAGCAGACTTAGCGGGCAACAAGAGACCCAGTACTTC
TRBJ2-6 TRBV19 - many CATSAIISGANVLTF TGTGCCACTTCGGCAATAATCTCTGGGGCCAACGTCCTGACTTTC
TRBJ1-5 TRBV2 - many CASSRWTEKNQPQHF TGTGCCAGCAGCAGGTGGACAGAAAAGAATCAGCCCCAGCATTTT
TRBJ1-4 TRBV12-3/TRBV12-4 - few CASSRSGTGYGKLFF TGTGCCAGCAGCAGATCCGGGACCGGGTATGGAAAACTGTTTTTT
TRBJ1-4 TRBV5-1 TRBD1 - CASGPTGFNEKLFF TGCGCCAGCGGACCGACAGGGTTTAATGAAAAACTGTTTTTT
TRBJ1-4 TRBV12-3/TRBV12-4 TRBD1 few CASSPATGEEKLFF TGTGCCAGCAGTCCGGCGACAGGGGAGGAAAAACTGTTTTTT
TRBJ1-1 TRBV7-3 TRBD1 - CASSLTGGADTEAFF TGTGCCAGCAGCTTGACAGGGGGCGCGGACACTGAAGCTTTCTTT
TRBJ2-3 TRBV5-5 - - CASSHEGDRTDTQYF TGTGCCAGCAGCCACGAGGGGGATCGGACAGATACGCAGTATTTT
TRBJ2-3 TRBV30 - - CAWRGQSDTQYF TGTGCCTGGAGAGGACAGTCAGATACGCAGTATTTT
TRBJ1-6 TRBV14 - - CASSQVERLISPLHF TGTGCCAGCAGCCAAGTTGAGAGACTCATTTCACCCCTCCACTTT
TRBJ1-1 TRBV7-8 TRBD1 - CASSVRTGPTEAFF TGTGCCAGCAGCGTACGGACAGGCCCCACTGAAGCTTTCTTT
TRBJ2-5 TRBV9 TRBD2 - CASSVGRGGQETQYF TGTGCCAGCAGCGTAGGACGGGGGGGTCAAGAGACCCAGTACTTC
TRBJ2-3 TRBV20-1 - few CSARQAGSTDTQYF TGCAGTGCTAGACAGGCGGGAAGCACAGATACGCAGTATTTT
TRBJ2-1 TRBV7-8 TRBD1 - CASSPSQGVAYNEQFF TGTGCCAGCAGCCCTTCACAGGGGGTGGCCTACAATGAGCAGTTCTTC
TRBJ2-1 TRBV20-1 - - CSAIYFQGTNEQFF TGCAGTGCTATATATTTCCAGGGGACCAATGAGCAGTTCTTC
TRBJ2-3 TRBV29-1 - many CSVDIQPDTQYF TGCAGCGTTGATATTCAGCCAGATACGCAGTATTTT
TRBJ1-1 TRBV6-1 - many CASRVKGFHNTEAFF TGTGCCAGCAGGGTGAAGGGGTTTCACAACACTGAAGCTTTCTTT
TRBJ1-1 TRBV11-1 TRBD1 - CASSLRTGDNTEAFF TGTGCCAGCAGCTTAAGGACAGGGGACAACACTGAAGCTTTCTTT
TRBJ2-1 TRBV15 TRBD2 few CATSRDGRAYDEQFF TGTGCCACCAGCAGAGACGGGAGGGCCTATGATGAGCAGTTCTTC
TRBJ2-3 TRBV2 - - CASSSQGSPMDTQYF TGTGCCAGCAGTTCACAGGGATCCCCCATGGATACGCAGTATTTT
TRBJ2-2 TRBV5-1 TRBD1 - CASSLTGEAGELFF TGCGCCAGCAGCCTGACAGGGGAGGCCGGGGAGCTGTTTTTT
TRBJ1-1 TRBV30 - few CAWSVHAFF TGTGCCTGGAGTGTTCATGCTTTCTTT
TRBJ2-2 TRBV12-3/TRBV12-4 TRBD1 few CASSFDSGTGMTGELFF TGTGCCAGCAGTTTCGATTCCGGGACAGGGATGACCGGGGAGCTGTTTTTT
TRBJ1-4 TRBV19 - few CASSKDEKLFF TGTGCCAGTAGTAAGGACGAAAAACTGTTTTTT
TRBJ2-7 TRBV29-1 - few CSAVPRGIPYEQYF TGCAGCGCCGTGCCTAGGGGGATTCCCTACGAGCAGTACTTC
TRBJ1-1 TRBV7-3 - - CASSSQAGTLNTEAFF TGTGCCAGCAGCTCACAAGCCGGGACATTGAACACTGAAGCTTTCTTT
TRBJ1-1 TRBV29-1 - many CSVGTDTEAFF TGCAGCGTTGGGACAGACACTGAAGCTTTCTTT
TRBJ2-7 TRBV10-3 TRBD1 - CAISEGQGVYEQYF TGTGCCATCAGTGAAGGACAGGGGGTCTACGAGCAGTACTTC
TRBJ2-7 TRBV5-6 TRBD1 many CASSYDRGGYEQYF TGTGCCAGCAGCTACGACAGGGGCGGATACGAGCAGTACTTC
TRBJ1-4 TRBV5-1 - many CASSLQGRAANEKLFF TGCGCCAGCAGCTTACAGGGCCGGGCGGCTAATGAAAAACTGTTTTTT
TRBJ2-5 TRBV4-1 TRBD2 few CASSQTFSGSSVQETQYF TGCGCCAGCAGCCAGACCTTTAGCGGGAGCTCCGTCCAAGAGACCCAGTACTTC
TRBJ1-5 TRBV6-1 - many CASRLSAKSNQPQHF TGTGCCAGCAGGCTCTCAGCGAAAAGCAATCAGCCCCAGCATTTT
TRBJ2-1 TRBV20-1 - - CRTFHRGAQFF TGCAGGACTTTCCATAGGGGGGCGCAGTTCTTC
TRBJ2-7 TRBV29-1 TRBD1 many CSVDPGQPYEQYF TGCAGCGTTGATCCGGGACAGCCCTACGAGCAGTACTTC
TRBJ1-3 TRBV30 - many CAWRNREKENTIYF TGTGCCTGGAGAAACAGGGAAAAGGAAAACACCATATATTTT
TRBJ1-2 TRBV24-1 - - CATSDFKGNYGYTF TGTGCCACCAGTGATTTTAAGGGGAACTATGGCTACACCTTC
TRBJ2-1 TRBV6-1 - many CASSEAGHEQFF TGTGCCAGCAGTGAAGCCGGGCATGAGCAGTTCTTC
TRBJ2-5 TRBV29-1 TRBD1 - CSVVETGEETQYF TGCAGCGTTGTAGAGACAGGGGAAGAGACCCAGTACTTC
TRBJ1-1 TRBV28 TRBD1 few CASSFSGTEPFF TGTGCCAGCAGTTTCTCCGGGACAGAACCTTTCTTT
TRBJ2-7 TRBV12-3/TRBV12-4 - - CASSFGSAFGDEQYF TGTGCCAGCAGTTTCGGGTCAGCTTTTGGGGACGAGCAGTACTTC
TRBJ2-1 TRBV24-1 TRBD2 - CATSDSLAGYNEQFF TGTGCCACCAGTGATAGTCTAGCGGGTTACAATGAGCAGTTCTTC